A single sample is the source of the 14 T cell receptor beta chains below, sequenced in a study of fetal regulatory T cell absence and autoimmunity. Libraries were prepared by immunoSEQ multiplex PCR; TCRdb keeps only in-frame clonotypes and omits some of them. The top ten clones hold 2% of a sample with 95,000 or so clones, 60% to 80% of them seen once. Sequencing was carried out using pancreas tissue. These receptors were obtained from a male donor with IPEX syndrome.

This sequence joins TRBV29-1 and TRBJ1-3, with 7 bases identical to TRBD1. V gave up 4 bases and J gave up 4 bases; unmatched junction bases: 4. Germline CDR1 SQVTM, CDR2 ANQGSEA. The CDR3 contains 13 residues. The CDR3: CSVVAGGGNTIYF. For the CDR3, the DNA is TGCAGCGTTGTGGCAGGGGGGGGAAACACCATATATTTT.

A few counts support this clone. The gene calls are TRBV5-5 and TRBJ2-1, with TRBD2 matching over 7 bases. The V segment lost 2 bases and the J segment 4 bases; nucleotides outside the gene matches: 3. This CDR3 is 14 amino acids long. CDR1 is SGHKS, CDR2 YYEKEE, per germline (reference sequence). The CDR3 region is CASSLTRGYNEQFF. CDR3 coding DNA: TGTGCCAGCAGCTTAACGCGGGGGTACAATGAGCAGTTCTTC.

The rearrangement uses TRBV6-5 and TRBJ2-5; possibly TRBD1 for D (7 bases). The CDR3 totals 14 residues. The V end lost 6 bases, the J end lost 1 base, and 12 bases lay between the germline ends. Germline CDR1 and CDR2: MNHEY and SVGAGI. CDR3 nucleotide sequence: TGTGCCAGCAGCCGGAGGGGGCTCCAAGAGACCCAGTACTTC. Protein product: CASSRRGLQETQYF.

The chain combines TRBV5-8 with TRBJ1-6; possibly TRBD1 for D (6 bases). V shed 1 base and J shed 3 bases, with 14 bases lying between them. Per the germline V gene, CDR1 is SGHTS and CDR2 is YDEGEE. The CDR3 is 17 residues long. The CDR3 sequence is CASSLSAGAHYNSPLHF. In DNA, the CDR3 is TGTGCCAGCAGCTTGTCGGCAGGGGCTCACTATAATTCACCCCTCCACTTT.

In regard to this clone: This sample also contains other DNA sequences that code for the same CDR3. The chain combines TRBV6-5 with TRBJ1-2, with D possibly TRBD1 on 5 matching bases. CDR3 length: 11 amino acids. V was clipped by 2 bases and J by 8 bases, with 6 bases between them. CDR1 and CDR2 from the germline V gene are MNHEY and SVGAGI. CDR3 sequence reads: CASSYRGGYTF. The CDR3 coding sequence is TGTGCCAGCAGTTACAGGGGCGGCTACACCTTC.

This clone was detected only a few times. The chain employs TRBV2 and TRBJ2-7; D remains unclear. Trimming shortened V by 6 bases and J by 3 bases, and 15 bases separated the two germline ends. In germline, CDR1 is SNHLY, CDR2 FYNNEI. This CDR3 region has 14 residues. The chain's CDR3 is CASRGLPKNYEQYF. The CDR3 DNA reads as TGTGCCAGCAGGGGGTTACCAAAGAACTACGAGCAGTACTTC.

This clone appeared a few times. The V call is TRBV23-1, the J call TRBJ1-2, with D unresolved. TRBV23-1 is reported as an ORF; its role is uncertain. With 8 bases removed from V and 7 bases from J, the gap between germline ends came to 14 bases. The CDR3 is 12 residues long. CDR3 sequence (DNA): TGCGCCAGCGGCCTAGGATTTTGTGGCTACACCTTC. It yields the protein CASGLGFCGYTF.

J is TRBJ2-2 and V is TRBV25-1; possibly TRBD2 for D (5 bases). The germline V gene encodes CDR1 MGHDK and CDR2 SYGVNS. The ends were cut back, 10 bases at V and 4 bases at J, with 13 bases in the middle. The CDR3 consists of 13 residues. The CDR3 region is CANALEGTGELFF. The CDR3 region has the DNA TGTGCCAACGCACTTGAGGGCACCGGGGAGCTGTTTTTT. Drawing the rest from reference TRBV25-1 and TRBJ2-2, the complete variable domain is EADIYQTPRYLVIGTGKKITLECSQTMGHDKMYWYQQDPGMELHLIHYSYGVNSTEKGDLSSESTVSRIRTEHFPLTLESARPSHTSQYLCANALEGTGELFFGEGSRLTVL.

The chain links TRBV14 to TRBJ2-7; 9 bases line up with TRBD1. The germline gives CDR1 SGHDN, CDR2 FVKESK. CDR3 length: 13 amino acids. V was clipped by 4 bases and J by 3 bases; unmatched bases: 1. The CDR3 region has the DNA TGTGCCAGCAGCCCGGGACAGGGCTACGAGCAGTACTTC. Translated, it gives CASSPGQGYEQYF.

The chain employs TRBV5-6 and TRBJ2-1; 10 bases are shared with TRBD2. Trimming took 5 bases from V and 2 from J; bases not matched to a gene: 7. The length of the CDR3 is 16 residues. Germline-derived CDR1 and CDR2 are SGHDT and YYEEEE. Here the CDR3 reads CASRAGTSVAYNEQFF. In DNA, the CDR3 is TGTGCCAGCAGGGCCGGGACTAGCGTCGCCTACAATGAGCAGTTCTTC.

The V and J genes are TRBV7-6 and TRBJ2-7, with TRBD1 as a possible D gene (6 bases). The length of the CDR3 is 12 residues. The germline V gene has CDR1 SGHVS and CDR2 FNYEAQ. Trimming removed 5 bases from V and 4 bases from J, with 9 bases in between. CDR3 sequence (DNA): TGTGCCAGCAGCCTCCAGGGGTACGAGCAGTACTTC. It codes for CASSLQGYEQYF.

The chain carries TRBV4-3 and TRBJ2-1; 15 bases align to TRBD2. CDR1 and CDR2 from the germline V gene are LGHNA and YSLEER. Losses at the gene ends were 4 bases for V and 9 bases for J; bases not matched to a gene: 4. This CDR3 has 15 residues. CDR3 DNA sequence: TGCGCCAGCAGCCCTGGACTAGCGGGGGGGTCTGAGCAGTTCTTC. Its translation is CASSPGLAGGSEQFF.

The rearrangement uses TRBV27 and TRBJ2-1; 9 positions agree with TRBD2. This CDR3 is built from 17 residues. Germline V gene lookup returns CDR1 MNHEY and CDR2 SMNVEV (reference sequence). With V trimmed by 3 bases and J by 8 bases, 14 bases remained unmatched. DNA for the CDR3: TGTGCCAGCAGTTTGCACAGGGTACGCGGGGGGGCCCATGAGCAGTTCTTC. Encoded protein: CASSLHRVRGGAHEQFF.

As DNA, the CDR3 is TGCAGCATGCGTAGAACCGACAGGAGGAACACCGGGGAGCTGTTTTTT. It yields the protein CSMRRTDRRNTGELFF. This chain links TRBV29-1 with TRBJ2-2; TRBD1 is a possible D gene (6 bases). This CDR3 is 16 amino acids long. Trimming took 8 bases from V and 1 from J, leaving 20 bases between them. The V gene's germline CDR1 is SQVTM and CDR2 ANQGSEA.